This T cell receptor (beta chain) was retrieved from a study of regulatory T cells in long-lasting Graves disease. Study details: Those Graves' patients who were newly diagnosed had been on antithyroid drugs under 3 months.

Study outcomes and limitations: Public clonotype sharing was higher in persistent than newly diagnosed patients.

This clonotype was seen a handful of times. No antigen is known for it. Described time point: newly diagnosed GD, antithyroid drugs for less than 3 months. Construction of the TCR library relied on RNA isolated from PBMCs. With 4 bases removed from V and 8 bases from J, the gap between germline ends came to 20 bases. CDR3 length: 15 residues. Germline CDR1 and CDR2: MGHRA and YSYEKL. Library construction for TCR beta used iRepertoire HTBI primers and Arm-PCR of CDR3 regions. TCRdb reanalysed the multiplex PCR reads using MiXCR and keeps one entry per CDR3 protein. The sample has hundreds of thousands of distinct CDR3 sequences, roughly 16% seen once. These data also formed part of another study, on T cells in Graves' hyperthyroidism and ophthalmopathy.

The input for sequencing was peripheral blood mononuclear cells (PBMCs), taken at new diagnosis, from a patient treated with antithyroid drugs. The chain combines TRBV4-1 with TRBJ1-1, with D maybe TRBD1 (6 bases). This receptor was identified in a woman aged 25 to 39 with Graves disease. CDR3 DNA: TGCGCCAGCAGCCCGACCCGAATTCGGACAGAGGAAGCTTTCTTT. Translated, it gives CASSPTRIRTEEAFF.